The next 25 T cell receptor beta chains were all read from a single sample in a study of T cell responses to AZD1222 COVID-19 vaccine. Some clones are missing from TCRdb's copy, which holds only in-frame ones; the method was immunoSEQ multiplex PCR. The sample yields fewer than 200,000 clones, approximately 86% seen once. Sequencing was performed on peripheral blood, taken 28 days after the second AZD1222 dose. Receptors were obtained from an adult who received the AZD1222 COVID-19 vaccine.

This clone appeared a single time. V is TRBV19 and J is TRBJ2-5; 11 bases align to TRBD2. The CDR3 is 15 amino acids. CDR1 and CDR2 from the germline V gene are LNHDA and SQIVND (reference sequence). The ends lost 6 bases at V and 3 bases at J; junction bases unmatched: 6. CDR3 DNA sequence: TGTGCCAGTAGACTAGCGGGGGACACCAAAGAGACCCAGTACTTC. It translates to CASRLAGDTKETQYF.

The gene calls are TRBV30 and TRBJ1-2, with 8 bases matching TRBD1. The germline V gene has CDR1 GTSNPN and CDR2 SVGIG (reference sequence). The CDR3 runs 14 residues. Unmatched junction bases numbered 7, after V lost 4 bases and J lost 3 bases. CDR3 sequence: CAWTPTGGYYGYTF. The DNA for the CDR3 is TGTGCCTGGACCCCAACAGGGGGATACTATGGCTACACCTTC.

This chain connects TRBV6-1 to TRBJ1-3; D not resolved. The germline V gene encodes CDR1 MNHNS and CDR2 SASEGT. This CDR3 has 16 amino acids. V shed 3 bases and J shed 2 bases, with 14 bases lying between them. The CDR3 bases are TGTGCCAGCAGTGACCTGACCGCGAGCGCTGGAAACACCATATATTTT. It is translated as CASSDLTASAGNTIYF.

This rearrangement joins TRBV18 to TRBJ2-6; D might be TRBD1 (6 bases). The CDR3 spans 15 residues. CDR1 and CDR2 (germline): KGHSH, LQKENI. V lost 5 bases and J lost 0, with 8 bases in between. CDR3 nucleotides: TGTGCCAGCTCAACACAGGGCTCTGGGGCCAACGTCCTGACTTTC. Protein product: CASSTQGSGANVLTF. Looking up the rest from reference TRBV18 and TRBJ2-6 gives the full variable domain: NAGVMQNPRHLVRRRGQEARLRCSPMKGHSHVYWYRQLPEEGLKFMVYLQKENIIDESGMPKERFSAEFPKEGPSILRIQQVVRGDSAAYFCASSTQGSGANVLTFGAGSRLTVL.

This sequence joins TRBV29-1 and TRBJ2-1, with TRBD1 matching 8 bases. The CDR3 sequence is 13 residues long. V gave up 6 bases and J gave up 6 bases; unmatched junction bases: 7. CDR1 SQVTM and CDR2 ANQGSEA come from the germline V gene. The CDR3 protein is CSVDRGVVNEQFF. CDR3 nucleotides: TGCAGCGTCGACAGGGGAGTAGTCAATGAGCAGTTCTTC.

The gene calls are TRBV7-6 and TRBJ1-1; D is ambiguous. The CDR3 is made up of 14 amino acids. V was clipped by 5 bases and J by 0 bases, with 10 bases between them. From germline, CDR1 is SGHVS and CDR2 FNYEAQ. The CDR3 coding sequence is TGTGCCAGCAGCCCCCGCGAAATGAACACTGAAGCTTTCTTT. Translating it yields CASSPREMNTEAFF.

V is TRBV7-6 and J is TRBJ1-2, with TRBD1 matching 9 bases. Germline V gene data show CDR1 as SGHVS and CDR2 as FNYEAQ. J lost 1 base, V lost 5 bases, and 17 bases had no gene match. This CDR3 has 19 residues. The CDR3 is CASSLPPAGQGWNNYGYTF. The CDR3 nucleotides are TGTGCCAGCAGCCTCCCCCCCGCGGGACAGGGTTGGAATAACTATGGCTACACCTTC.

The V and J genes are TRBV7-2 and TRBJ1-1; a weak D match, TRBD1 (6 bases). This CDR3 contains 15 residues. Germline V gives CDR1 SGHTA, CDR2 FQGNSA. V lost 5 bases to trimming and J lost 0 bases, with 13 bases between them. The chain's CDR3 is CASSERTAVNTEAFF. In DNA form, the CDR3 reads TGTGCCAGCAGCGAGCGGACAGCAGTGAACACTGAAGCTTTCTTT.

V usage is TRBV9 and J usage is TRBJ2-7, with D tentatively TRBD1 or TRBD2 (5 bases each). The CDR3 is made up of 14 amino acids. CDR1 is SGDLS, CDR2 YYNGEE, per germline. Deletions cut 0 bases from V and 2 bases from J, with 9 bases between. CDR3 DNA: TGTGCCAGCAGCGTAGGGGACGCCGCCTACGAGCAGTACTTC. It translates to CASSVGDAAYEQYF.

CDR3 sequence (DNA): TGTGCCAGCAGTTCTCTAGGCGGGGGGTCCTACAATGAGCAGTTCTTC. Translating it yields CASSSLGGGSYNEQFF. The V call is TRBV28, the J call TRBJ2-1; 8 bases align to TRBD2. Trimming took 4 bases from V and 1 from J; bases not matched to a gene: 6. Germline V lookup: CDR1 MDHEN, CDR2 SYDVKM. The CDR3 spans 16 residues.

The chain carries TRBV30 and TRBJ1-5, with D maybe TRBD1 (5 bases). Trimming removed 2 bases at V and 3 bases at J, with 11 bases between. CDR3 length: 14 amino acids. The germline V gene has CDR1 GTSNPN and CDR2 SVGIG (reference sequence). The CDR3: CAWSPGGDNQPQHF. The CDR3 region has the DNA TGTGCCTGGAGTCCCGGAGGGGACAATCAGCCCCAGCATTTT. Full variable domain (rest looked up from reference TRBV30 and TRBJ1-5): SQTIHQWPATLVQPVGSPLSLECTVEGTSNPNLYWYRQAAGRGLQLLFYSVGIGQISSEVPQNLSASRPQDRQFILSSKKLLLSDSGFYLCAWSPGGDNQPQHFGDGTRLSIL.

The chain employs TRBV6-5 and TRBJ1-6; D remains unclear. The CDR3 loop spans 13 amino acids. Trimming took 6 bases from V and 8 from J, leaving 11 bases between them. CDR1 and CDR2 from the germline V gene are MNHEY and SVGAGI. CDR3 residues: CASRPLMDSPLHF. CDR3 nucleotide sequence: TGTGCCAGCAGGCCCCTGATGGATTCACCCCTCCACTTT.

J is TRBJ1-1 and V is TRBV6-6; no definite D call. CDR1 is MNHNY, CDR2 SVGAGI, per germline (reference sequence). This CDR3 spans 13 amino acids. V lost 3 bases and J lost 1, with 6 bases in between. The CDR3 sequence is CASSYAQNTEAFF. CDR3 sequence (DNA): TGTGCCAGCAGTTATGCGCAGAACACTGAAGCTTTCTTT.

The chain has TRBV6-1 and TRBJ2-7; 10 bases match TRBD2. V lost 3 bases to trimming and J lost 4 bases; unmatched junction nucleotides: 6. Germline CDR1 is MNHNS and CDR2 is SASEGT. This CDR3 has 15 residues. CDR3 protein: CASSEPGLARYEQYF. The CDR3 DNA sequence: TGTGCCAGCAGTGAGCCGGGACTAGCGAGATACGAGCAGTACTTC.

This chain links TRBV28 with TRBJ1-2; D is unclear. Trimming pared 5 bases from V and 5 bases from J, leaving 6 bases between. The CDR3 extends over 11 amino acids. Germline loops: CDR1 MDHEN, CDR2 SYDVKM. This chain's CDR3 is CASSGTYGYTF. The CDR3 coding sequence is TGTGCCAGCAGTGGTACTTATGGCTACACCTTC.

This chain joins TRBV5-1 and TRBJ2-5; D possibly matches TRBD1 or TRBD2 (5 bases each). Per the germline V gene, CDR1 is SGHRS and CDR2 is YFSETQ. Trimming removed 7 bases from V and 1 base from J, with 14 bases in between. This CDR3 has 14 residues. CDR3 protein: CASSEGRLQETQYF. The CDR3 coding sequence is TGCGCCAGCTCCGAGGGACGGCTCCAAGAGACCCAGTACTTC.

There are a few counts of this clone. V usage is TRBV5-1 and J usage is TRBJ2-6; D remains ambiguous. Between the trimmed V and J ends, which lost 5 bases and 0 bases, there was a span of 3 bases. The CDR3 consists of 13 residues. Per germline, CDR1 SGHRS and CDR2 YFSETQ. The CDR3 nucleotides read TGCGCCAGCAGGGGCTCTGGGGCCAACGTCCTGACTTTC. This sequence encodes CASRGSGANVLTF. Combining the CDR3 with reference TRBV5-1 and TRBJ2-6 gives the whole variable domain KAGVTQTPRYLIKTRGQQVTLSCSPISGHRSVSWYQQTPGQGLQFLFEYFSETQRNKGNFPGRFSGRQFSNSRSEMNVSTLELGDSALYLCASRGSGANVLTFGAGSRLTVL.

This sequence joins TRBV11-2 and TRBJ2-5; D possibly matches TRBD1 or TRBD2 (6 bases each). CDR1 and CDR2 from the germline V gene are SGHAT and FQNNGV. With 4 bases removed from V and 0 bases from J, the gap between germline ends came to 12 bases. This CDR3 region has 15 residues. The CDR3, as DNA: TGTGCCAGCAGCTACGGGGGCCCGTACCAAGAGACCCAGTACTTC. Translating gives CASSYGGPYQETQYF.

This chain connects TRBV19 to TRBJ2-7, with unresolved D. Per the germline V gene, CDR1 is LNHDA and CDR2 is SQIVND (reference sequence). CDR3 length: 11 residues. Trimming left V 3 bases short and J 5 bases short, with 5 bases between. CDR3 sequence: CASSIGHEQYF. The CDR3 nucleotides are TGTGCCAGTAGTATCGGCCACGAGCAGTACTTC.

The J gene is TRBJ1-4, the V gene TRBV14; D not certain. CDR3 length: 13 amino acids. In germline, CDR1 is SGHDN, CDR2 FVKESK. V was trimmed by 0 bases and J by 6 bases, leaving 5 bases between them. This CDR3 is CASSQDPDEKLFF. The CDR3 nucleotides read TGTGCCAGCAGCCAAGACCCTGATGAAAAACTGTTTTTT.

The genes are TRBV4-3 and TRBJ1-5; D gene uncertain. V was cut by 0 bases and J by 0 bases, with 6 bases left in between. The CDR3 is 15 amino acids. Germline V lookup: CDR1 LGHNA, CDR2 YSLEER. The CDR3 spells CASSQDGRSNQPQHF. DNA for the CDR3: TGCGCCAGCAGCCAAGACGGCCGTAGCAATCAGCCCCAGCATTTT.

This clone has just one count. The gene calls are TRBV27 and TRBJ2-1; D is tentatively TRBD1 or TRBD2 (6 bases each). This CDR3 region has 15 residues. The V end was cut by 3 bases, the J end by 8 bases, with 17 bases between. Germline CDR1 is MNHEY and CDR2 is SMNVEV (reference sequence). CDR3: CASSLFYPRGDEQFF. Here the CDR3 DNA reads TGTGCCAGCAGTTTGTTTTACCCGAGGGGGGATGAGCAGTTCTTC.

In nucleotides, the CDR3 is TGTGCCAGCAGCCTACCCCCCTCTGGCTACACCTTC. It yields the protein CASSLPPSGYTF. The genes are TRBV7-8 and TRBJ1-2; D is undetermined. The CDR3 runs 12 residues. V gave up 5 bases and J gave up 7 bases, with 11 bases separating them. Germline V gene lookup returns CDR1 SGHVS and CDR2 FQNEAQ. The full variable domain, its missing parts supplied by reference TRBV7-8 and TRBJ1-2, is GAGVSQSPRYKVAKRGQDVALRCDPISGHVSLFWYQQALGQGPEFLTYFQNEAQLDKSGLPSDRFFAERPEGSVSTLKIQRTQQEDSAVYLCASSLPPSGYTFGSGTRLTVV.

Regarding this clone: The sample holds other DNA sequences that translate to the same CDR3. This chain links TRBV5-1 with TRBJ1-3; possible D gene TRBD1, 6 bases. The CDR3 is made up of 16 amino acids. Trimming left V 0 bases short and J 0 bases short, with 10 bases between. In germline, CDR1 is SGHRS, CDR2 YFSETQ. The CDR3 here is CASSLAGGLSGNTIYF. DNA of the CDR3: TGCGCCAGCAGCTTGGCTGGGGGGCTCTCTGGAAACACCATATATTTT.

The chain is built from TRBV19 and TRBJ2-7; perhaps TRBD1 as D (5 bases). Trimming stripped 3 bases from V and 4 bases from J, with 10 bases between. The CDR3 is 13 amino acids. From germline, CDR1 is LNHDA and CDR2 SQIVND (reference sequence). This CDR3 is CASSMGQSYEQYF. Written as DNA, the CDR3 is TGTGCCAGTAGTATGGGGCAGAGTTACGAGCAGTACTTC.